Sequencing of this TCR beta chain was carried out in a study of blood T cells in healthy people across ages. This CDR3 has 15 residues. CDR1 is LNHNV, CDR2 YYDKDF, per germline (reference sequence). Overall study findings and caveats: It was the long-lived donors that had more naive CD4+ cells and higher diversity than aged donors. Naive T cell percentage by flow cytometry tracked strongly with beta diversity.

With respect to this clonotype: The antigen is undetermined.

Primers used in a second PCR of about 6 to 11 cycles were a sample-barcoded 5' primer and a J-beta primer mix. TCRdb independently ran MiXCR on the 5' RACE reads; one entry per CDR3 protein. The profile shows approximately 790,000 distinct CDR3 sequences, 60% to 80% of them singletons. The chain couples TRBV15 to TRBJ2-4, with 7 bases lining up with TRBD1. Matching the DNA end better, TRBJ2-5 makes the J call doubtful. Sequenced sample: blood. The receptor was isolated from a man aged 25-40 years in good health. The CDR3 nucleotides are TGTGCCACCAGCCCCAGACAGGGAACGGGGGAGACCCAGTACTTC. Translated, it gives CATSPRQGTGETQYF.